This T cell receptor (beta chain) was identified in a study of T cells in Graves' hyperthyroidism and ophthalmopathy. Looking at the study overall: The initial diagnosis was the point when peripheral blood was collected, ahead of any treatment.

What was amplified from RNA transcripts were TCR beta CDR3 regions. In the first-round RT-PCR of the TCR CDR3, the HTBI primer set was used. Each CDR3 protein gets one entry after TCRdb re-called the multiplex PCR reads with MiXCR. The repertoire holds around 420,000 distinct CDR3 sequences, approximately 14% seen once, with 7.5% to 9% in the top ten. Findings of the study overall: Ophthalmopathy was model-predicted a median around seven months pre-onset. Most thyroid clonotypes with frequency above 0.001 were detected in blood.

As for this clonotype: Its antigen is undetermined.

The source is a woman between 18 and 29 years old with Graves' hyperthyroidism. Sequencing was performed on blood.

The CDR3 is CASGDRRGTEAFF. CDR3 sequence (DNA): TGTGCCAGCGGGGACAGGAGAGGAACTGAAGCTTTCTTT. The chain couples TRBV12-3 or TRBV12-4 to TRBJ1-1, with 8 bases lining up with TRBD1. CDR3 length: 13 amino acids. Germline trimming cut 8 bases from V and 5 bases from J; bases unmatched to any gene: 7.